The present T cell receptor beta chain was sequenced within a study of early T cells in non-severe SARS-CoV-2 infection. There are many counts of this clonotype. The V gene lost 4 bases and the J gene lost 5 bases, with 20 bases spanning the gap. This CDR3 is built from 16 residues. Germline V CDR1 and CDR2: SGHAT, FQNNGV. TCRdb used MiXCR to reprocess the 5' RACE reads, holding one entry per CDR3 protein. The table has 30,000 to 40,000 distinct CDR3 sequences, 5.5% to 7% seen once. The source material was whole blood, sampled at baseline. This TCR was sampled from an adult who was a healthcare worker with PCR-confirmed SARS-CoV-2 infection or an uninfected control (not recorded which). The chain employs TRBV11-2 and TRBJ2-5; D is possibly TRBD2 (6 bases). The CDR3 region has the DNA TGTGCCAGCAGCTACCAGAACCGCGGGGAACGGGAGACCCAGTACTTC. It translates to CASSYQNRGERETQYF.